Included here is one T cell receptor beta chain sequence, with context. This record belongs to a study of CD8+ T cells in alopecia areata. The overall study: The study gave treated patients oral tofacitinib at 5 to 10 mg twice daily.

The treatment was: oral pan-JAK inhibitor, 5-10 mg twice daily. This CDR3 contains 14 residues. Trimming took off 5 bases at V and 0 bases at J, with 9 bases between the two ends. The germline CDR1 and CDR2 sequences are MNHEY and SMNVEV (reference sequence). RNA was isolated and reverse transcribed to cDNA, the sequencing template. The protocol was immunoSEQ multiplex PCR, while the TCRdb copy is restricted to in-frame clones and leaves out a portion. This table holds 120,000 to 150,000 clones, roughly 86% found once. Material: CD8+ T cells sorted from blood, obtained at week 4, from a patient treated with tofacitinib. The clonotype originates from a human donor with alopecia areata. The chain has TRBV27 and TRBJ2-3; D unclear. The DNA for the CDR3 is TGTGCCAGCAGTCCTCCCCTTAGCACAGATACGCAGTATTTT. Translating it yields CASSPPLSTDTQYF.